These T cell receptor beta chains were read from a single sample in a study of T cells after yellow fever vaccination. TCRdb reprocessed the 5' RACE reads with MiXCR, giving one entry per CDR3 protein. The sample records around 320,000 distinct CDR3 sequences, approximately 10% being singletons. The specimen comprised CD4+ T cells sorted from PBMCs, sampled 5 days after the yellow fever booster vaccination. These receptors all come from a man younger than 30 who received the YFV17D yellow fever vaccine. CDR3s include the opening cysteine and the closing phenylalanine or tryptophan. Each record gives: D gene, J gene, V gene, CDR3 length, clone size, CDR3 DNA, CDR3 protein. The D gene is left open where the match is weak. Some rows mark clone size as missing; the rest say once, few, many or name a class of expanded clone.

. | TRBJ1-6 | TRBV4-3 | 18 | few | TGCGCCAGCAGCCAAGTGAGGGGGTCCAGCTCCTATAATTCACCCCTCCACTTT | CASSQVRGSSSYNSPLHF
. | TRBJ2-3 | TRBV13 | 14 | many | TGTGCCAGCAGCTTATATCCATCCACAGATACGCAGTATTTT | CASSLYPSTDTQYF
. | TRBJ1-5 | TRBV6-5 | 14 | . | TGTGCCAGCAGTTACCGGGGGGGCAATCAGCCCCAGCATTTT | CASSYRGGNQPQHF
. | TRBJ2-3 | TRBV5-5 | 13 | . | TGTGCCAGCAGCTTGGCCTACGCAGATACGCAGTATTTT | CASSLAYADTQYF
TRBD1 | TRBJ1-3 | TRBV7-8 | 17 | many | TGTGCCAGCAGCTCCCGAGGACAGGCCGCTTCTGGAAACACCATATATTTT | CASSSRGQAASGNTIYF
. | TRBJ2-3 | TRBV9 | 18 | few | TGTGCCAGCAGCGTAGGGTTCCTGGTCCCTCATTCCACAGATACGCAGTATTTT | CASSVGFLVPHSTDTQYF
. | TRBJ1-3 | TRBV5-1 | 18 | . | TGCGCCAGCAGCTTGCGGTCTACGGTAGATCTCTCTGGAAACACCATATATTTT | CASSLRSTVDLSGNTIYF
. | TRBJ2-3 | TRBV3-1 | 14 | few | TGTGCCAGCAGCCGAGGACGGTACACAGATACGCAGTATTTT | CASSRGRYTDTQYF
. | TRBJ2-3 | TRBV12-5 | 16 | . | TGTGCTAGTGGTCCCCCTGGGGGGGCGAGCACAGATACGCAGTATTTT | CASGPPGGASTDTQYF
. | TRBJ2-5 | TRBV5-1 | 12 | . | TGCGCCAGCAGCTTGGACCCTAGGGCCCAGTACTTC | CASSLDPRAQYF
. | TRBJ1-2 | TRBV28 | 14 | few | TGTGCCAGCAGTTCCACAACCGGACGCGGCGGCTACACCTTC | CASSSTTGRGGYTF
. | TRBJ1-6 | TRBV12-3/TRBV12-4 | 14 | few | TGTGCCAGCAGTTTACGGAGGGTGGATTCACCCCTCCACTTT | CASSLRRVDSPLHF
. | TRBJ1-5 | TRBV6-1 | 14 | . | TGTGCCAGCAGTGAACGGGCAGCCCTCCGCCCCCAGCATTTT | CASSERAALRPQHF
. | TRBJ1-1 | TRBV12-3/TRBV12-4 | 14 | few | TGTGCCAGCAGCTCAAGGGGGGGGGACACTGAAGCTTTCTTT | CASSSRGGDTEAFF
. | TRBJ1-2 | TRBV7-2 | 13 | few | TGTGCCAGCAGGACAGGAAACAACTATGGCTACACCTTC | CASRTGNNYGYTF
. | TRBJ2-3 | TRBV24-1 | 14 | many | TGTGCCACCAGTGACCATACAAGGACAGATACGCAGTATTTT | CATSDHTRTDTQYF
. | TRBJ2-5 | TRBV2 | 14 | . | TGTGCCAGCTCCGACCGCCGGGGGGACAACACGGGCTACTTC | CASSDRRGDNTGYF
. | TRBJ2-1 | TRBV5-1 | 16 | many | TGCGCCAGCAGCCCACTAGCTGGGGGCTCCTACAATGAGCAGTTCTTC | CASSPLAGGSYNEQFF
TRBD1 | TRBJ1-2 | TRBV10-2 | 14 | . | TGCGCCAGCAGTGAGAGTGGACAGGGCGGCGGCTACACCTTC | CASSESGQGGGYTF
. | TRBJ2-1 | TRBV9 | 15 | . | TGTGCCAGCAGCGTGACGACAGGAGGCTACAATGAGCAGTTCTTC | CASSVTTGGYNEQFF
TRBD1 | TRBJ1-2 | TRBV4-3 | 13 | few | TGCGCCAGCAGCCAGGACAGGGACTATGGCTACACCTTC | CASSQDRDYGYTF
TRBD1 | TRBJ2-1 | TRBV6-2/TRBV6-3 | 17 | . | TGTGCCAGCAGTCCCCTGCCCGGCCAGGGGGCCGACAATGAGCAGTTCTTC | CASSPLPGQGADNEQFF
. | TRBJ1-1 | TRBV5-1 | 14 | . | TGCGCCAGCAGACCCGGGACGGTGAACACTGAAGCTTTCTTT | CASRPGTVNTEAFF
. | TRBJ1-5 | TRBV12-3/TRBV12-4 | 15 | . | TGTGCCAGCAGTTTCAAGCTTTCCAGGGCCCAGCCCCAGCATTTT | CASSFKLSRAQPQHF
TRBD1 | TRBJ1-5 | TRBV19 | 15 | . | TGTGCCAGCAGACGGGACAGGGTGATCCTCCAGCCCCAGCATTTT | CASRRDRVILQPQHF
. | TRBJ2-1 | TRBV5-1 | 14 | few | TGCGCCAGTGAGCCGGCCTGGGGAGACAATGAGCAGTTCTTC | CASEPAWGDNEQFF
. | TRBJ1-3 | TRBV7-2 | 14 | . | TGTGCCAGCAGCCCGGGACACTCTGGAAACACCATATATTTT | CASSPGHSGNTIYF
. | TRBJ2-5 | TRBV29-1 | 13 | . | TGCAGCGTTGAGCCTGGAACTCAAGAGACCCAGTACTTC | CSVEPGTQETQYF
. | TRBJ1-1 | TRBV6-5 | 13 | few | TGTGCCAGCAGAGGGTCGGCGGGGACTGAAGCTTTCTTT | CASRGSAGTEAFF
TRBD2 | TRBJ2-3 | TRBV29-1 | 17 | . | TGCAGCGTAGAGGCAGGGACTAGCGGAGCGGGCACAGATACGCAGTATTTT | CSVEAGTSGAGTDTQYF
TRBD1 | TRBJ2-2 | TRBV7-6 | 15 | many | TGTGCCAGCTCCGTCCAGGGGGTTTCCACCGGGGAGCTGTTTTTT | CASSVQGVSTGELFF
TRBD1 | TRBJ2-3 | TRBV7-7 | 15 | few | TGTGCCAGCAGCCCCGGGACAGGGTATTCAGATACGCAGTATTTT | CASSPGTGYSDTQYF
. | TRBJ1-5 | TRBV10-3 | 14 | few | TGTGCCATCAGTGAGGTTTCAGGGCGCCAGCCCCAGCATTTT | CAISEVSGRQPQHF
. | TRBJ1-1 | TRBV3-2 | 14 | few | TGTGCCAGCAGCCAAGGTCAGGGTTCGGTCGAAGCTTTCTTT | CASSQGQGSVEAFF
. | TRBJ1-5 | TRBV28 | 13 | . | TGTGCCAGCAGAAGTGGCGGAAATCAGCCCCAGCATTTT | CASRSGGNQPQHF
. | TRBJ2-3 | TRBV19 | 16 | few | TGTGCCAGTACCAGAGGACGGGGAGGAACGACAGATACGCAGTATTTT | CASTRGRGGTTDTQYF
. | TRBJ2-1 | TRBV7-2 | 16 | few | TGTGCCAGCAGGATCCGGGGTGGGGGGTCCCACCATGAGCAGTTCTTC | CASRIRGGGSHHEQFF
. | TRBJ1-1 | TRBV5-5 | 15 | few | TGTGCCAGCAGCTCCCTCCCCGGGATGGGCACTGAAGCTTTCTTT | CASSSLPGMGTEAFF
. | TRBJ1-5 | TRBV5-1 | 14 | . | TGCGCCAGCAGCTTGGATTTAGCGTCGTCGCCCCAGCATTTT | CASSLDLASSPQHF
TRBD1 | TRBJ1-6 | TRBV30 | 15 | few | TGTGCCTGGAGGGTGACAGGGTTCTATAATTCACCCCTCCACTTT | CAWRVTGFYNSPLHF
. | TRBJ1-5 | TRBV6-2/TRBV6-3 | 15 | few | TGTGCCAGCAGACACGCCGGGGACCTAAGGCAGCCCCAGCATTTT | CASRHAGDLRQPQHF
TRBD1 | TRBJ2-5 | TRBV5-1 | 15 | many | TGCGCCAGCAGCTTAGGGACAGGGGCCGAAGAGACCCAGTACTTC | CASSLGTGAEETQYF
TRBD1 | TRBJ2-7 | TRBV5-1 | 15 | few | TGCGCCAGCAGCTTGGGACAGGGAATCGCCTACGAGCAGTACTTC | CASSLGQGIAYEQYF
. | TRBJ2-2 | TRBV4-2 | 15 | few | TGTGCCAGCAGCCAAGATACGGGGTACCCCGGGGAGCTGTTTTTT | CASSQDTGYPGELFF
. | TRBJ2-7 | TRBV20-1 | 15 | . | TGCAGTGCTAGTCCCCGAGCGGGACACAACTACGAGCAGTACTTC | CSASPRAGHNYEQYF
. | TRBJ1-1 | TRBV19 | 17 | . | TGTGCCAGTAGCAACCTACAAAGACCCACACTGAACACTGAAGCTTTCTTT | CASSNLQRPTLNTEAFF
. | TRBJ2-5 | TRBV12-5 | 15 | few | TGTGCTAGTGGTTTCGGACTGCTTAACCAAGAGACCCAGTACTTC | CASGFGLLNQETQYF
TRBD1 | TRBJ2-3 | TRBV5-1 | 15 | many | TGCGCCAGCAGCTTGGGACAGGGTGGGGCAGATACGCAGTATTTT | CASSLGQGGADTQYF
. | TRBJ2-7 | TRBV7-6 | 19 | . | TGTGCCAGCAGCCAAGGACGGACGTCTCGCCAGGGAAGCTCCTACGAGCAGTACTTC | CASSQGRTSRQGSSYEQYF
TRBD1 | TRBJ1-2 | TRBV6-1 | 13 | many | TGTGCCAGCAGAGCAGGACAGGTCTATGGCTACACCTTC | CASRAGQVYGYTF
TRBD1 | TRBJ1-6 | TRBV7-9 | 13 | . | TGTGCCAGCAGCACGGGACAGTATTCACCCCTCCACTTT | CASSTGQYSPLHF
. | TRBJ2-5 | TRBV5-4 | 14 | many | TGTGCCAGCAGCTCCCAAGCCGGGGGAGAGACCCAGTACTTC | CASSSQAGGETQYF
. | TRBJ2-5 | TRBV7-9 | 15 | few | TGTGCCAGCAGCTTCTGGCGGGGACGTATGGAGACCCAGTACTTC | CASSFWRGRMETQYF
TRBD1 | TRBJ2-5 | TRBV6-4 | 17 | many | TGTGCCAGCAGTGGTGCAACCGGGACAGGGGGCGCAGAGACCCAGTACTTC | CASSGATGTGGAETQYF
TRBD1 | TRBJ2-2 | TRBV20-1 | 14 | few | TGCAGTGCTCCGGCAGGGGGCGTCACCGGGGAGCTGTTTTTT | CSAPAGGVTGELFF